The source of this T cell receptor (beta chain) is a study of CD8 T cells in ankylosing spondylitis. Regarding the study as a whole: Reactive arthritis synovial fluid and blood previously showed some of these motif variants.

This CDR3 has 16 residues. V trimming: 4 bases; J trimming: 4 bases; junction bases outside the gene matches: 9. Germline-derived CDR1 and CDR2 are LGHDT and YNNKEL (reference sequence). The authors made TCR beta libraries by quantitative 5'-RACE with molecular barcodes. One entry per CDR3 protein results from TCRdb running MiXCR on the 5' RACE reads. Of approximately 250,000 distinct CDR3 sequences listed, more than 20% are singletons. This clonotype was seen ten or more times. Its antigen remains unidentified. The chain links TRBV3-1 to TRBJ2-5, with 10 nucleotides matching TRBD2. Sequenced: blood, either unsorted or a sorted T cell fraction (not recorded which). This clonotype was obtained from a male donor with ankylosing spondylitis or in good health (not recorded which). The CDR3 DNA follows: TGTGCCAGCAGCCCCACGGTAGCGGGGGGCTCAGAGACCCAGTACTTC. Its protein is CASSPTVAGGSETQYF.